The 16 T cell receptor beta chains below come from one sample, sequenced in a study of T cell responses to AZD1222 COVID-19 vaccine. Assay: immunoSEQ multiplex PCR; the TCRdb copy retains only in-frame clones and omits some. Found here are fewer than 130,000 clones, 85% to 95% of them singletons; the top ten hold approximately 2.9%. This specimen was peripheral blood, taken 28 days after the second AZD1222 dose. These receptors came from an adult who received the AZD1222 COVID-19 vaccine.

This chain uses TRBV29-1 with TRBJ1-2; no reliable D call. From germline, CDR1 is SQVTM and CDR2 ANQGSEA. V lost 3 bases and J lost 0, with 14 bases in between. The CDR3 contains 15 residues. CDR3 sequence reads: CSVERPSYSNYGYTF. CDR3 DNA sequence: TGCAGCGTTGAGAGGCCATCCTATTCTAACTATGGCTACACCTTC.

The chain has TRBV29-1 and TRBJ1-1; D ambiguous. Germline V gene lookup returns CDR1 SQVTM and CDR2 ANQGSEA. The CDR3 has 13 amino acids. CDR3 nucleotide sequence: TGCAGTGCCCTCCGGGCCTCGAACACTGAAGCTTTCTTT. It yields the protein CSALRASNTEAFF.

This rearrangement joins TRBV6-5 to TRBJ2-2, with D maybe TRBD1 (6 bases). CDR1 MNHEY and CDR2 SVGAGI come from the germline V gene. CDR3 size: 15 residues. Deletions cut 3 bases from V and 4 bases from J, with 12 bases between. The CDR3 spells CASSYSTGLTGELFF. The CDR3 nucleotides are TGTGCCAGCAGTTATTCCACAGGGCTCACCGGGGAGCTGTTTTTT.

The CDR3 DNA follows: TGTGCCAGTGGCAAGGGGGAATACACTGAAGCTTTCTTT. This translates into CASGKGEYTEAFF. The chain carries TRBV19 and TRBJ1-1; possible D gene TRBD1, 6 bases. V lost 8 bases, J lost 3 bases, and 13 bases lay in between. There are 13 residues in the CDR3. Germline CDR1 LNHDA, CDR2 SQIVND (reference sequence).

The chain combines TRBV28 with TRBJ1-2; D is perhaps TRBD1 (6 bases). Germline V gene lookup returns CDR1 MDHEN and CDR2 SYDVKM. The CDR3 spans 13 residues. Trimming cost V 7 bases and J 2 bases, with 11 bases left between them. The CDR3 region has the DNA TGTGCCAGCACGGGGGGGCCCAACTATGGCTACACCTTC. Translating it yields CASTGGPNYGYTF.

This chain connects TRBV6-5 to TRBJ1-2, with unresolved D. Germline loops: CDR1 MNHEY, CDR2 SVGAGI. Trimming left V 0 bases short and J 4 bases short, with 12 bases between. This CDR3 has 15 amino acids. The CDR3 DNA sequence: TGTGCCAGCAGTTACTCGAATGCGCCGACCTATGGCTACACCTTC. It yields the protein CASSYSNAPTYGYTF.

A few counts support this clone. The chain is built from TRBV19 and TRBJ1-5; D gene ambiguous. Germline CDR1 LNHDA, CDR2 SQIVND (reference sequence). The germline V and J ends were trimmed by 3 bases and 3 bases, with 3 bases remaining between them. The CDR3 runs 12 residues. Here the CDR3 DNA reads TGTGCCAGTAGTATTTACAATCAGCCCCAGCATTTT. Residues: CASSIYNQPQHF. Full variable domain (rest looked up from reference TRBV19 and TRBJ1-5): DGGITQSPKYLFRKEGQNVTLSCEQNLNHDAMYWYRQDPGQGLRLIYYSQIVNDFQKGDIAEGYSVSREKKESFPLTVTSAQKNPTAFYLCASSIYNQPQHFGDGTRLSIL.

The chain combines TRBV5-6 with TRBJ1-2; 8 positions agree with TRBD1. V lost 4 bases to trimming and J lost 4 bases; unmatched junction nucleotides: 9. The CDR3 contains 15 residues. Germline CDR1 reads SGHDT; CDR2 reads YYEEEE. The CDR3 loop reads CASSAGQGWSYGYTF. The DNA of the CDR3 is TGTGCCAGCAGCGCCGGACAGGGCTGGAGCTATGGCTACACCTTC.

The J gene is TRBJ1-1, the V gene TRBV5-1; the D gene is possibly TRBD1 (6 bases). The CDR3 extends over 15 amino acids. The germline V gene encodes CDR1 SGHRS and CDR2 YFSETQ. V lost 4 bases and J lost 0, with 13 bases in between. CDR3 residues: CASSHQTGMNTEAFF. The CDR3 nucleotides are TGCGCCAGCAGCCACCAGACAGGAATGAACACTGAAGCTTTCTTT.

Written as DNA, the CDR3 is TGCGCCAGCAGCTTGGCCTTCCCGGGACGGGATGAAGCTTTCTTT. Translated, it gives CASSLAFPGRDEAFF. V usage is TRBV5-1 and J usage is TRBJ1-1, with D perhaps matching TRBD1 (5 bases). The CDR3 has 15 amino acids. The germline V gene encodes CDR1 SGHRS and CDR2 YFSETQ. Trimming shortened V by 0 bases and J by 7 bases, and 16 bases separated the two germline ends.

This clone was counted only a few times. V and J are TRBV6-5 and TRBJ2-1; 7 bases line up with TRBD1. V shed 6 bases, J shed 3 bases, and the junction held 8 bases outside the gene matches. Germline V gene lookup returns CDR1 MNHEY and CDR2 SVGAGI. The CDR3 is 15 residues long. The CDR3 coding sequence is TGTGCCAGCAGGAGACAGGGTTCAGGCTACAATGAGCAGTTCTTC. This translates into CASRRQGSGYNEQFF.

J is TRBJ2-3 and V is TRBV5-5; D call uncertain. With 0 bases removed from V and 1 base from J, the gap between germline ends came to 9 bases. Germline loops: CDR1 SGHKS, CDR2 YYEKEE (reference sequence). This CDR3 region has 15 residues. The CDR3, as DNA: TGTGCCAGCAGCTTGGTGGGATCCGGCACAGATACGCAGTATTTT. Its translation: CASSLVGSGTDTQYF. The whole variable domain, filled in from reference TRBV5-5 and TRBJ2-3, reads DAGVTQSPTHLIKTRGQQVTLRCSPISGHKSVSWYQQVLGQGPQFIFQYYEKEERGRGNFPDRFSARQFPNYSSELNVNALLLGDSALYLCASSLVGSGTDTQYFGPGTRLTVL.

This clone appeared once. The chain uses TRBV6-2 or TRBV6-3 and TRBJ1-2, with 11 bases lining up with TRBD1. CDR1 and CDR2 (germline): MNHEY, SVGEGT. CDR3 length: 15 amino acids. The trim removed 5 bases at V and 4 bases at J, leaving 6 bases unmatched. This CDR3 reads CASSDRTGGAYGYTF. CDR3 coding DNA: TGTGCCAGCAGTGACCGGACAGGGGGCGCCTATGGCTACACCTTC.

The chain couples TRBV14 to TRBJ1-1, with D uncertain. CDR1 SGHDN and CDR2 FVKESK come from the germline V gene. The CDR3 is 15 residues long. V was shortened by 4 bases and J by 2 bases, with 14 bases between the two germline ends. CDR3 loop: CASSPPLRANTEAFF. In DNA form, the CDR3 reads TGTGCCAGCAGCCCCCCCCTTCGAGCTAACACTGAAGCTTTCTTT.

The genes are TRBV19 and TRBJ1-6, with D possibly matching TRBD1 (5 bases). V gave up 6 bases and J gave up 7 bases, with 10 bases separating them. CDR1 and CDR2 (germline): LNHDA, SQIVND (reference sequence). The CDR3 covers 13 residues. The CDR3 sequence: CASRGTQNSPLHF. CDR3 nucleotide sequence: TGTGCCAGTAGGGGGACCCAAAATTCACCCCTCCACTTT. The complete variable domain, with remaining parts taken from reference TRBV19 and TRBJ1-6, reads DGGITQSPKYLFRKEGQNVTLSCEQNLNHDAMYWYRQDPGQGLRLIYYSQIVNDFQKGDIAEGYSVSREKKESFPLTVTSAQKNPTAFYLCASRGTQNSPLHFGNGTRLTVT.

V usage is TRBV30 and J usage is TRBJ2-1; D remains unclear. The CDR3 is 13 residues long. Germline CDR1 and CDR2: GTSNPN and SVGIG (reference sequence). Trimming removed 0 bases at V and 9 bases at J, with 12 bases between. The CDR3 bases are TGTGCCTGGAGTGTAAGGGCCAGTGTTGAGCAGTTCTTC. It translates to CAWSVRASVEQFF.